Each of the 26 T cell receptor beta chains below was sequenced from the same sample in a study of blood T cell repertoires in COVID-19. Here immunoSEQ multiplex PCR was the method, and the copy in TCRdb shows in-frame clones only, minus some. Seen here are about 130,000 clones, under 85% observed once, and the top ten hold around a tenth. Sample: peripheral blood. Receptor source: a middle-aged man with active or convalescent COVID-19.

The chain links TRBV19 to TRBJ1-6; D is possibly TRBD1 (5 bases). Germline CDR1 is LNHDA and CDR2 is SQIVND (reference sequence). V lost 5 bases to trimming and J lost 8 bases, with 16 bases between them. The CDR3 spans 15 residues. CDR3 nucleotides: TGTGCCAGTAGTTACGGCAGGGCCATTTATTCACCCCTCCACTTT. Translated, it gives CASSYGRAIYSPLHF.

CDR3: CASSVVLGEGYTF. Written as DNA, the CDR3 is TGTGCCAGCAGCGTAGTCTTAGGGGAAGGCTACACCTTC. The rearrangement links TRBV9 to TRBJ1-2, with D perhaps TRBD1 (5 bases). Per the germline V gene, CDR1 is SGDLS and CDR2 is YYNGEE. Trimming took off 0 bases at V and 8 bases at J, with 11 bases between the two ends. This CDR3 is built from 13 residues.

The chain is built from TRBV7-7 and TRBJ2-3, with TRBD1 identical over 7 bases. The CDR3 has 14 amino acids. Germline trimming cut 5 bases from V and 6 bases from J; bases unmatched to any gene: 8. Germline loops: CDR1 SSHAT, CDR2 FNYEAQ (reference sequence). CDR3 coding DNA: TGTGCCAGCAGCACGGGACAGCCTGGGGATACGCAGTATTTT. Translating it yields CASSTGQPGDTQYF.

There are many counts of this clone. Other DNA sequences in this specimen translate into the identical CDR3. The chain employs TRBV6-2 or TRBV6-3 and TRBJ2-2; 7 bases are shared with TRBD2. The V gene end was trimmed by 6 bases and the J gene end by 5 bases; junction bases not matched to a gene: 9. The CDR3 spans 15 residues. Germline values: CDR1 MNHEY, CDR2 SVGEGT. The DNA of the CDR3 is TGTGCCAGCAGCCCCCCCGGGGGGATTACCGGGGAGCTGTTTTTT. Its translation: CASSPPGGITGELFF.

The sample holds a few counts of this clone. The J gene is TRBJ1-2, the V gene TRBV5-4; D possibly corresponds to TRBD1 (5 bases). Germline V gene lookup returns CDR1 SGHNT and CDR2 YYREEE (reference sequence). The CDR3 extends over 14 amino acids. The V end was cut by 4 bases, the J end by 8 bases, with 18 bases between. The CDR3 DNA follows: TGTGCCAGCAGCGGGGACCGGGACTTCCGGGGCTACACCTTC. Protein product: CASSGDRDFRGYTF.

V gene TRBV21-1 combines with J gene TRBJ1-1. TRBV21-1 is noted as a pseudogene. This CDR3 has 14 residues. In DNA form, the CDR3 reads TGTGCCAGCAGCGTGAGGGCTATGAACACTGAAGCTTTCTTT. Translation gives CASSVRAMNTEAFF.

This chain connects TRBV9 to TRBJ1-2, with no clear D. CDR1 SGDLS and CDR2 YYNGEE come from the germline V gene. With 3 bases removed from V and 0 bases from J, the gap between germline ends came to 12 bases. CDR3 length equals 15 residues. The CDR3 sequence is CASSATGMPNYGYTF. The DNA for the CDR3 is TGTGCCAGCAGCGCGACGGGGATGCCTAACTATGGCTACACCTTC. Looking up the rest from reference TRBV9 and TRBJ1-2 gives the full variable domain: DSGVTQTPKHLITATGQRVTLRCSPRSGDLSVYWYQQSLDQGLQFLIQYYNGEERAKGNILERFSAQQFPDLHSELNLSSLELGDSALYFCASSATGMPNYGYTFGSGTRLTVV.

This clone appeared once. The V gene is TRBV4-2, the J gene TRBJ2-7; 7 nucleotides agree with TRBD1. CDR1 is LGHNA, CDR2 YNFKEQ, per germline. The trim removed 0 bases at V and 3 bases at J, leaving 17 bases unmatched. The CDR3 has 19 amino acids. CDR3: CASSQDTAKVDRAIYEQYF. For the CDR3, the DNA is TGTGCCAGCAGCCAAGATACCGCGAAGGTAGACAGGGCCATCTACGAGCAGTACTTC.

This chain joins TRBV27 and TRBJ2-1; D unresolved. The V end lost 3 bases, the J end lost 4 bases, and 7 bases lay between the germline ends. Germline CDR1 reads MNHEY; CDR2 reads SMNVEV (reference sequence). CDR3 length: 13 amino acids. CDR3 sequence reads: CASSFPGYNEQFF. CDR3 nucleotide sequence: TGTGCCAGCAGTTTTCCCGGGTACAATGAGCAGTTCTTC.

This sequence joins TRBV6-5 and TRBJ1-3; no clear D gene. V lost 0 bases and J 0 bases, leaving 9 bases between the germline ends. CDR3 length: 16 residues. CDR1 and CDR2 (germline): MNHEY, SVGAGI. Written as DNA, the CDR3 is TGTGCCAGCAGTTACTCGGCAGCTAGCTCTGGAAACACCATATATTTT. It translates to CASSYSAASSGNTIYF.

V gene TRBV6-5 combines with J gene TRBJ1-4, with TRBD1 identical over 12 bases. The CDR3 runs 14 residues. V was clipped by 5 bases and J by 10 bases; unmatched bases: 5. Germline V gene lookup returns CDR1 MNHEY and CDR2 SVGAGI. Here the CDR3 DNA reads TGTGCCAGCAGTACCGGGACAGGGGGCGTAAAACTGTTTTTT. Amino acids: CASSTGTGGVKLFF.

V gene TRBV27 combines with J gene TRBJ1-6; 7 bases map to TRBD1. The CDR3 covers 21 residues. Losses at the gene ends were 4 bases for V and 7 bases for J; bases not matched to a gene: 25. Germline V gene lookup returns CDR1 MNHEY and CDR2 SMNVEV (reference sequence). The CDR3 DNA sequence: TGTGCCAGCAGTTACTTTAGTTCCGTACAAAGGACAGGCCCCCTGAATTCACCCCTCCACTTT. It encodes CASSYFSSVQRTGPLNSPLHF.

This chain joins TRBV7-7 and TRBJ1-3; D might be TRBD1 (5 bases). Germline-derived CDR1 and CDR2 are SSHAT and FNYEAQ (reference sequence). V dropped 5 bases and J dropped 2 bases, with 13 bases sitting between them. CDR3 length: 15 residues. CDR3 DNA sequence: TGTGCCAGCAGCCTCAGTGGGGGGGCTGGAAACACCATATATTTT. Protein: CASSLSGGAGNTIYF. The variable domain in full, with the rest retrieved from reference TRBV7-7 and TRBJ1-3, is GAGVSQSPRYKVTKRGQDVTLRCDPISSHATLYWYQQALGQGPEFLTYFNYEAQPDKSGLPSDRFSAERPEGSISTLTIQRTEQRDSAMYRCASSLSGGAGNTIYFGEGSWLTVV.

This clone occurred once. This chain joins TRBV19 and TRBJ2-3; maybe TRBD2 (5 bases). In germline, CDR1 is LNHDA, CDR2 SQIVND (reference sequence). CDR3 size: 13 residues. The V gene lost 4 bases and the J gene lost 3 bases, with 8 bases spanning the gap. The CDR3 here is CASSRTLTDTQYF. The CDR3 bases are TGTGCCAGTAGTAGGACTCTTACAGATACGCAGTATTTT. The complete variable domain, with remaining parts taken from reference TRBV19 and TRBJ2-3, reads DGGITQSPKYLFRKEGQNVTLSCEQNLNHDAMYWYRQDPGQGLRLIYYSQIVNDFQKGDIAEGYSVSREKKESFPLTVTSAQKNPTAFYLCASSRTLTDTQYFGPGTRLTVL.

This clone was found a few times. V and J are TRBV18 and TRBJ2-7; TRBD1 matches at 11 bases. The ends lost 4 bases at V and 2 bases at J; junction bases unmatched: 1. Per the germline V gene, CDR1 is KGHSH and CDR2 is LQKENI. This CDR3 spans 14 amino acids. CDR3 in amino acids: CASSRGQGAYEQYF. CDR3 coding DNA: TGTGCCAGCTCACGGGGACAGGGGGCCTACGAGCAGTACTTC. Together with reference TRBV18 and TRBJ2-7, the CDR3 gives the full variable domain: NAGVMQNPRHLVRRRGQEARLRCSPMKGHSHVYWYRQLPEEGLKFMVYLQKENIIDESGMPKERFSAEFPKEGPSILRIQQVVRGDSAAYFCASSRGQGAYEQYFGPGTRLTVT.

The chain is built from TRBV4-1 and TRBJ1-4, with TRBD1 identical over 7 bases. Losses at the gene ends were 6 bases for V and 6 bases for J; bases not matched to a gene: 10. CDR1 and CDR2 (germline): MGHRA, YSYEKL. This CDR3 contains 15 residues. CDR3 DNA sequence: TGCGCCAGCAGGCGCGCCGGGACAGATGATGAAAAACTGTTTTTT. Protein product: CASRRAGTDDEKLFF.

This rearrangement joins TRBV4-1 to TRBJ2-7, with 11 bases aligning to TRBD1. Per the germline V gene, CDR1 is MGHRA and CDR2 is YSYEKL. Unmatched junction bases numbered 9, after V lost 0 bases and J lost 5 bases. The CDR3 has 17 amino acids. In DNA form, the CDR3 reads TGCGCCAGCAGCCAAGATAACCGGACAGGGGGCTGGCACGAGCAGTACTTC. Residues: CASSQDNRTGGWHEQYF.

This clone has only a few counts. The rearrangement uses TRBV4-2 and TRBJ2-7; TRBD2 matches at 9 bases. CDR3 size: 15 residues. Germline CDR1 reads LGHNA; CDR2 reads YNFKEQ. The J segment lost 3 bases and the V segment lost 1 base, leaving 4 bases of the junction unmatched. CDR3 amino acids: CASSQGGGGVYEQYF. The CDR3 nucleotides read TGTGCCAGCAGCCAAGGAGGCGGGGGGGTCTACGAGCAGTACTTC.

The chain carries TRBV7-9 and TRBJ2-2, with TRBD2 as a possible D gene (7 bases). Deletions cut 2 bases from V and 4 bases from J, with 14 bases between. Germline lookup yields CDR1 SEHNR and CDR2 FQNEAQ (reference sequence). The CDR3 consists of 16 residues. CDR3 sequence: CASSLTGGAGTGELFF. For the CDR3, the DNA is TGTGCCAGCAGCTTAACGGGGGGCGCGGGCACCGGGGAGCTGTTTTTT.

The V call is TRBV12-3 or TRBV12-4, the J call TRBJ1-6; 8 nucleotides line up with TRBD1. Germline trimming cut 5 bases from V and 9 bases from J; bases unmatched to any gene: 3. There are 13 residues in the CDR3. CDR3 amino acids: CASSPGTGSPLHF. The CDR3, as DNA: TGTGCCAGCAGTCCCGGGACAGGTTCACCCCTCCACTTT.

The J gene is TRBJ2-3, the V gene TRBV7-8; TRBD2 agrees at 9 bases. With 1 base clipped from V and 4 bases from J, the junction kept 6 bases outside the gene matches. This CDR3 has 16 amino acids. CDR1 and CDR2 (germline): SGHVS, FQNEAQ. CDR3 nucleotide sequence: TGTGCCAGCAGCTTAGAGGGGCGGGGGGGCGCAGATACGCAGTATTTT. Translation gives CASSLEGRGGADTQYF.

This clone has only a few counts. This chain connects TRBV7-9 to TRBJ1-6, with 10 bases that match TRBD1. V shed 4 bases, J shed 10 bases, and the junction held 4 bases outside the gene matches. Germline-derived CDR1 and CDR2 are SEHNR and FQNEAQ (reference sequence). The CDR3 length is 14 residues. CDR3 nucleotide sequence: TGTGCCAGCAGCTCGACAGGGGGCGGGTCACCCCTCCACTTT. Residues: CASSSTGGGSPLHF. The complete variable domain, with remaining parts taken from reference TRBV7-9 and TRBJ1-6, reads DTGVSQNPRHKITKRGQNVTFRCDPISEHNRLYWYRQTLGQGPEFLTYFQNEAQLEKSRLLSDRFSAERPKGSFSTLEIQRTEQGDSAMYLCASSSTGGGSPLHFGNGTRLTVT.

This clone was observed a few times. The CDR3 DNA is TGTGCCAGCAGCCACAGGGGAGGGTATGGCTACACCTTC. This gives the protein CASSHRGGYGYTF. This sequence joins TRBV3-1 (or the pseudogene TRBV3-2) and TRBJ1-2; D possibly corresponds to TRBD1 (6 bases). CDR3 length: 13 amino acids. CDR1 LGHDT and CDR2 YNNKEL come from the germline V gene (reference sequence). Deletions cut 3 bases from V and 5 bases from J, with 10 bases between.

The chain employs TRBV6-6 and TRBJ1-5; 10 bases line up with TRBD1. After removal of 6 bases from V and 6 bases from J, the junction contained 5 bases not matched to a gene. Germline CDR1 is MNHNY and CDR2 is SVGAGI (reference sequence). This CDR3 is 14 amino acids long. The CDR3 DNA is TGTGCCAGCAGACGACAGGGGGCGGGTCAGCCCCAGCATTTT. This encodes CASRRQGAGQPQHF.

The rearrangement joins TRBV19 to TRBJ1-2; D perhaps matches TRBD1 (6 bases). The germline V and J ends were trimmed by 3 bases and 6 bases, with 23 bases remaining between them. CDR1 is LNHDA, CDR2 SQIVND, per germline (reference sequence). This CDR3 has 17 residues. CDR3 loop: CASSIRRTADGAHGYTF. In nucleotides, the CDR3 is TGTGCCAGTAGTATTCGCAGGACAGCGGATGGGGCGCATGGCTACACCTTC.

The rearrangement uses TRBV2 and TRBJ2-4; TRBD1 matches 8 bases. V gave up 7 bases and J gave up 0 bases; unmatched junction bases: 2. Germline values: CDR1 SNHLY, CDR2 FYNNEI. The CDR3 runs to 14 residues. Here the CDR3 reads CASTGGLAKNIQYF. CDR3 bases: TGTGCCAGCACAGGGGGCCTAGCCAAAAACATTCAGTACTTC.